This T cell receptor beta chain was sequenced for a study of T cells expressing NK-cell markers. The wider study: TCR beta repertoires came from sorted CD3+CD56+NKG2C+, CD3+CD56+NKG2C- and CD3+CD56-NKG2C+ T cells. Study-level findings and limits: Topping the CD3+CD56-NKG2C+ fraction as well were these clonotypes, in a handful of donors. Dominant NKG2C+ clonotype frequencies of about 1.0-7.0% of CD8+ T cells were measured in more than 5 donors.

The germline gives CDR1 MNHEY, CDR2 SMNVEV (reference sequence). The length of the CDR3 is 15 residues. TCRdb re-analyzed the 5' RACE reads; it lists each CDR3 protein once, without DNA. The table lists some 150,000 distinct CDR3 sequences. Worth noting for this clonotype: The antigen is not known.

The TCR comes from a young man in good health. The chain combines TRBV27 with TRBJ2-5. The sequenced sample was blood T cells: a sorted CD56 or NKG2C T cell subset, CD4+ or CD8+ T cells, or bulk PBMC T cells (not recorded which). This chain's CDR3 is CASSLSPGTQETQYF.